Listed below are T cell receptor beta chains from one sample, sequenced in a study of CD8+ T cells in alopecia areata. The protocol was immunoSEQ multiplex PCR, while the TCRdb copy is restricted to in-frame clones and leaves out a portion. The sample shows approximately 180,000 clones, roughly 60% of them seen only once. The sequenced sample was CD4+ T cells sorted from blood, obtained between weeks 55 and 65, from a patient treated with tofacitinib. All receptors come from a human donor with alopecia areata. Each CDR3 is given with its conserved first and last residue. Fields, in order: J gene, V gene, D gene, clone size, CDR3 DNA, CDR3 protein. A D gene is named only where the DNA matches it firmly. Where a row states a size, it is once, few, many or the class of an expanded clone; other rows omit it.

TRBJ2-5,TRBV29-1,-,few,TGCAGCGTTGGGGTGTCGGAGACCCAGTACTTC,CSVGVSETQYF
TRBJ2-1,TRBV29-1,-,-,TGCAGCGTAAGGGACGCTTTCTACAATGAGCAGTTCTTC,CSVRDAFYNEQFF
TRBJ1-6,TRBV27,-,-,TGTGCCAGCAGTTCATGGGCCGAGAATTCACCCCTCCACTTT,CASSSWAENSPLHF
TRBJ1-1,TRBV29-1,-,-,TGCAGCGTTTGGGACGGATGGAACACTGAAGCTTTCTTT,CSVWDGWNTEAFF
TRBJ1-2,TRBV4-1,-,-,TGCGCCAGCAGCCAAGTAGGGATAAACTATGGCTACACCTTC,CASSQVGINYGYTF
TRBJ1-1,TRBV9,-,few,TGTGCCAGCAGCGTAGCTCCCGGGGGGGAAGCTTTCTTT,CASSVAPGGEAFF
TRBJ2-7,TRBV6-1,TRBD1,-,TGTGCCAGCAGTTTGGGGACAGGGGGCTCCTACGAGCAGTACTTC,CASSLGTGGSYEQYF
TRBJ1-3,TRBV9,TRBD1,-,TGTGCCAGCAGCCCGCGGCGACAGGGAGGAGGAAACACCATATATTTT,CASSPRRQGGGNTIYF
TRBJ2-3,TRBV7-8,-,-,TGTGCCAGCAGCTTAGGCGCTAGCCTAGATACGCAGTATTTT,CASSLGASLDTQYF
TRBJ1-2,TRBV30,-,few,TGTGCCTGGATTGGGGGGCAGACGTGGGGCTACACCTTC,CAWIGGQTWGYTF
TRBJ1-2,TRBV14,-,few,TGTGCCAGCAGCCAAGGAGGGAGGAGCTATGGCTACACCTTC,CASSQGGRSYGYTF
TRBJ1-1,TRBV10-3,-,-,TGTGCCATCAGTGAGTCTGACAGTAACACTGAAGCTTTCTTT,CAISESDSNTEAFF
TRBJ2-7,TRBV29-1,-,-,TGCAGCGCCGGTAAAAGCTCCTACGAGCAGTACTTC,CSAGKSSYEQYF
TRBJ1-1,TRBV29-1,-,few,TGCAGCGTCCGATCAGGGAACACTGAAGCTTTCTTT,CSVRSGNTEAFF
TRBJ2-3,TRBV29-1,-,many,TGCAGCGTTGCCGGACAGCCAGAAACGCAGTATTTT,CSVAGQPETQYF
TRBJ2-7,TRBV5-6,-,-,TGTGCCAGCAGCTTCGGTCCGGAGGCCTACGAGCAGTACTTC,CASSFGPEAYEQYF
TRBJ2-5,TRBV9,TRBD2,-,TGTGCCAGCAGCGTGACTAGCGGGGTCCAAGAGACCCAGTACTTC,CASSVTSGVQETQYF
TRBJ2-7,TRBV9,-,-,TGTGCCAGCAGCGAGGACGGTCTCTCCTACGAGCAGTACTTC,CASSEDGLSYEQYF
TRBJ1-5,TRBV5-1,-,-,TGCGCCAGCAGCTTGGCGGGGTCCTATAGCAATCAGCCCCAGCATTTT,CASSLAGSYSNQPQHF
TRBJ1-5,TRBV19,-,-,TGTGCCAGTAGTATTAGCAGGGATCAGCCCCAGCATTTT,CASSISRDQPQHF
TRBJ2-3,TRBV7-2,TRBD2,-,TGTGCCAGCAGCCCAAGCGGGATTAGCACAGATACGCAGTATTTT,CASSPSGISTDTQYF
TRBJ1-5,TRBV5-1,-,-,TGCGCCAGCAGCTACGGGGATTCTGGCAATCAGCCCCAGCATTTT,CASSYGDSGNQPQHF
TRBJ1-5,TRBV15,TRBD1,once,TGTGCCACCAGCAGAGCGACAGGGGGGAATCAGCCCCAGCATTTT,CATSRATGGNQPQHF
TRBJ2-3,TRBV2,-,-,TGTGCCAGCAGTGCCGGGGATGGGGGAGATACGCAGTATTTT,CASSAGDGGDTQYF
TRBJ2-7,TRBV6-6,-,few,TGTGCCAGCAGTTCCCCCCCCGGGGAGCAGTACTTC,CASSSPPGEQYF
TRBJ1-2,TRBV4-1,-,-,TGCGCCAGCAGCCAGGCTCCAGGTGACTTCTATGGCTACACCTTC,CASSQAPGDFYGYTF
TRBJ1-5,TRBV29-1,-,once,TGCAGCGTTGTGTATAGCAATCAGCCCCAGCATTTT,CSVVYSNQPQHF
TRBJ1-2,TRBV25-1,-,few,TGTGCCAGCAGTGAATGGGATTATGGCTACACCTTC,CASSEWDYGYTF
TRBJ2-7,TRBV30,-,-,TGTGCCTGGAGTGTACAAGGTATCGACTACGAGCAGTACTTC,CAWSVQGIDYEQYF
TRBJ2-1,TRBV5-1,-,-,TGCGCCGGCGACCGACTTATCTACAATGAGCAGTTCTTC,CAGDRLIYNEQFF